The 32 T cell receptor beta chains listed next were all sequenced from one sample in a study of T-cell memory formation after mild COVID-19 (dated by TCRdb to about 2021). The library was built by means of 5' RACE. The sequencer listed for this sample is Illumina NovaSeq 6000. Clones were called with MiXCR by TCRdb after fastp trimmed the public reads at Q25, and only in-frame beta chains were retained. Entries are consolidated by CDR3 protein sequence, retaining the most common genes and DNA. Present in this sample are 400,000 to 450,000 distinct CDR3 sequences, approximately 19% of which were seen just once. The top ten constitute around a fifth of the sample. Sequencing used PBMCs or a T cell subset sorted from them (not recorded which). All receptors come from a man between 18 and 35 years old who had mild COVID-19 (a few samples of this study predate the infection). The sample titles of this study are shuffled in the database, so cell type and time point are left out; the donor was told from shared clones.

This clonotype turned up a few times. V gene TRBV7-9 combines with J gene TRBJ1-1; D remains unclear. CDR1 SEHNR and CDR2 FQNEAQ come from the germline V gene (reference sequence). The CDR3 loop spans 15 amino acids. V was shortened by 3 bases and J by 4 bases, with 15 bases between the two germline ends. The CDR3 DNA follows: TGTGCCAGCAGCTTTTCCCCGGGCATGGGCACTGAAGCTTTCTTT. Protein sequence: CASSFSPGMGTEAFF.

This clonotype was counted only a few times. The chain's CDR3 is CASSYDSRGPFF. As DNA, the CDR3 is TGTGCCAGCAGTTACGACTCCCGGGGCCCGTTCTTC. This chain links TRBV11-2 with TRBJ2-1, with D perhaps assigned TRBD1 or TRBD2 (5 bases each). The V gene lost 6 bases and the J gene lost 15 bases, with 18 bases spanning the gap. This CDR3 has 12 amino acids. The germline CDR1 and CDR2 sequences are SGHAT and FQNNGV.

This clonotype has ten or more counts. J is TRBJ1-2 and V is TRBV7-6; D is unclear. The germline gives CDR1 SGHVS, CDR2 FNYEAQ. Trimming removed 5 bases at V and 8 bases at J, with 15 bases between. CDR3 size: 13 residues. CDR3 sequence: CASSVDRRRGYTF. In DNA, the CDR3 is TGTGCCAGCAGCGTCGACCGACGGAGAGGCTACACCTTC.

At least ten counts were recorded for this clonotype. For the CDR3, the DNA is TGTGCCAGCAGCTTGATGAGCAATCAGCCCCAGCATTTT. Its translation: CASSLMSNQPQHF. The chain links TRBV5-5 to TRBJ1-5; unclear D gene. Trimming pared 1 base from V and 1 base from J, leaving 3 bases between. The CDR3 loop spans 13 amino acids. CDR1 is SGHKS, CDR2 YYEKEE, per germline (reference sequence).

J is TRBJ2-7 and V is TRBV5-1; TRBD1 aligns across 9 bases. Per the germline V gene, CDR1 is SGHRS and CDR2 is YFSETQ. V lost 0 bases and J lost 6; bases outside the gene matches: 4. The CDR3 sequence is 14 residues long. The CDR3 DNA sequence: TGCGCCAGCAGCTTGGACGGGACAGGGACCGAGCAGTACGTC. Translation gives CASSLDGTGTEQYV.

The chain has TRBV7-3 and TRBJ2-3, with 8 bases aligning to TRBD2. Germline V gene lookup returns CDR1 SGHTA and CDR2 FQGTGA. Germline trimming cut 5 bases from V and 6 bases from J; bases unmatched to any gene: 7. The CDR3 runs to 14 residues. CDR3 sequence: CASSPGGAPDTQYF. CDR3 in DNA: TGTGCCAGCAGCCCCGGGGGGGCCCCCGATACGCAGTATTTT.

The genes are TRBV2 and TRBJ2-1, with no clear D. The CDR3 loop spans 14 amino acids. V shed 7 bases and J shed 3 bases, with 13 bases lying between them. The germline gives CDR1 SNHLY, CDR2 FYNNEI. CDR3 in DNA: TGTGCCAGCACCGCTGGACCGAACTACAATGAGCAGTTCTTC. Translation gives CASTAGPNYNEQFF.

This clonotype was found a few times. The CDR3 sequence is CASSLLGGTYEQYF. CDR3 bases: TGTGCCAGCAGCTTACTCGGGGGCACCTACGAGCAGTACTTC. This chain joins TRBV5-5 and TRBJ2-7, with D perhaps assigned TRBD1 or TRBD2 (6 bases each). V gave up 2 bases and J gave up 2 bases, with 11 bases separating them. The CDR3 spans 14 residues. Germline V gene data show CDR1 as SGHKS and CDR2 as YYEKEE (reference sequence). Combining the CDR3 with reference TRBV5-5 and TRBJ2-7 gives the whole variable domain DAGVTQSPTHLIKTRGQQVTLRCSPISGHKSVSWYQQVLGQGPQFIFQYYEKEERGRGNFPDRFSARQFPNYSSELNVNALLLGDSALYLCASSLLGGTYEQYFGPGTRLTVT.

The chain is built from TRBV2 and TRBJ2-5; TRBD2 might be the D (6 bases). The CDR3 consists of 15 residues. V gave up 2 bases and J gave up 1 base, with 11 bases separating them. Germline V gene sequence: CDR1 SNHLY, CDR2 FYNNEI. The CDR3 DNA reads as TGTGCCAGCAGTGAATTTGTGGGGGGCCAAGAGACCCAGTACTTC. Translation: CASSEFVGGQETQYF.

The rearrangement links TRBV5-4 to TRBJ2-1; possible D gene TRBD2, 5 bases. Germline lookup yields CDR1 SGHNT and CDR2 YYREEE (reference sequence). V lost 1 base and J lost 7, with 15 bases in between. CDR3 length: 15 residues. CDR3 sequence: CASSLPGVAGNEQFF. The CDR3 region has the DNA TGTGCCAGCAGCTTGCCCGGGGTAGCCGGAAATGAGCAGTTCTTC.

This clonotype was detected a few times. The chain couples TRBV4-3 to TRBJ2-3, with 13 bases identical to TRBD2. Germline loops: CDR1 LGHNA, CDR2 YSLEER. J lost 3 bases, V lost 0 bases, and 3 bases had no gene match. This CDR3 contains 17 residues. The CDR3 reads CASSQDRTSGGTDTQYF. CDR3 sequence (DNA): TGCGCCAGCAGCCAAGATCGGACTAGCGGGGGTACAGATACGCAGTATTTT.

V and J are TRBV6-5 and TRBJ2-5; tentative D call: TRBD2 (7 bases). This CDR3 comprises 14 residues. V was cut by 2 bases and J by 4 bases, with 11 bases left in between. Looked up from germline, CDR1 is MNHEY and CDR2 is SVGAGI. CDR3 amino acids: CASSYVGGRETQYF. In DNA, the CDR3 is TGTGCCAGCAGTTACGTGGGGGGGCGAGAGACCCAGTACTTC.

J is TRBJ1-4 and V is TRBV11-1; no clear D. V lost 4 bases and J lost 11, with 14 bases in between. The CDR3 runs to 13 residues. The germline V gene has CDR1 SGHAT and CDR2 FQDESV (reference sequence). The CDR3 DNA follows: TGTGCCAGCAGCTCCGGGCCCCTCGAGAAACTGTTTTTT. The encoded protein is CASSSGPLEKLFF.

This sequence joins TRBV18 and TRBJ1-5; no clear D gene. V shed 3 bases and J shed 6 bases, with 9 bases lying between them. CDR3 length equals 13 residues. Germline V gives CDR1 KGHSH, CDR2 LQKENI. This CDR3 reads CASSPPPGQPQHF. CDR3 DNA sequence: TGTGCCAGCTCACCGCCCCCCGGTCAGCCCCAGCATTTT.

V is TRBV6-2 or TRBV6-3 and J is TRBJ2-7; D is possibly TRBD2 (6 bases). Trimming took off 3 bases at V and 1 base at J, with 10 bases between the two ends. The germline gives CDR1 MNHEY, CDR2 SVGEGT. This CDR3 has 14 amino acids. In DNA, the CDR3 is TGTGCCAGCAGTTATGCGGGATTTTCCTACGAGCAGTACGTC. Amino acids: CASSYAGFSYEQYV.

Concerning this clonotype: This may be a read error: a much more frequent sequence differs by one nucleotide. This chain connects TRBV6-1 to TRBJ1-1; D unclear. This CDR3 is built from 13 residues. Per germline, CDR1 MNHNS and CDR2 SASEGT. V was clipped by 6 bases and J by 1 base, with 9 bases between them. The CDR3 is CASSERGNTEAFF. The DNA for the CDR3 is TGTGCCAGCAGCGAACGGGGGAACACTGAAGCTTTCTTT.

This clonotype was seen repeatedly, ten times or more. CDR3: CASSLALIGLTEAFF. CDR3 DNA: TGTGCCAGCAGCTTAGCGCTCATAGGGCTCACTGAAGCTTTCTTT. The V gene is TRBV7-6, the J gene TRBJ1-1; D call uncertain. Between the trimmed V and J ends, which lost 0 bases and 4 bases, there was a span of 12 bases. The V gene's germline CDR1 is SGHVS and CDR2 FNYEAQ. CDR3 length: 15 residues.

This rearrangement joins TRBV5-6 to TRBJ2-7, with 8 nucleotides matching TRBD1. Germline V gives CDR1 SGHDT, CDR2 YYEEEE. V was pared by 3 bases and J by 1 base, with 3 bases of the junction left unmatched. The CDR3 runs 14 residues. Here the CDR3 DNA reads TGTGCCAGCAGCTCCCGGGACAGGTCCTACGAGCAGTACGTC. It yields the protein CASSSRDRSYEQYV.

The chain has TRBV5-1 and TRBJ2-2; TRBD2 matches 7 bases. The CDR3 has 15 amino acids. Losses at the gene ends were 4 bases for V and 5 bases for J; bases not matched to a gene: 8. Germline values: CDR1 SGHRS, CDR2 YFSETQ. The CDR3 spells CASSRSGVGTGELFF. CDR3 DNA: TGCGCCAGCAGCAGGAGCGGGGTGGGAACCGGGGAGCTGTTTTTT. Full variable domain (missing parts from reference TRBV5-1 and TRBJ2-2): KAGVTQTPRYLIKTRGQQVTLSCSPISGHRSVSWYQQTPGQGLQFLFEYFSETQRNKGNFPGRFSGRQFSNSRSEMNVSTLELGDSALYLCASSRSGVGTGELFFGEGSRLTVL.

This chain links TRBV5-1 with TRBJ2-3, with 9 positions matching TRBD1. V trimming: 3 bases; J trimming: 6 bases; junction bases outside the gene matches: 8. Per the germline V gene, CDR1 is SGHRS and CDR2 is YFSETQ. The CDR3 is 15 amino acids. CDR3 sequence: CASSSSGTGLDTQYF. DNA for the CDR3: TGCGCCAGCAGCTCCTCGGGGACAGGGCTGGATACGCAGTATTTT.

This rearrangement joins TRBV20-1 to TRBJ2-1; the match to TRBD1 covers 7 bases. CDR1 is DFQATT and CDR2 is SNEGSKA in the germline V gene (reference sequence). The CDR3 is 15 residues long. Losses at the gene ends were 2 bases for V and 6 bases for J; bases not matched to a gene: 10. This chain's CDR3 is CSARFPQTGSNEQFF. For the CDR3, the DNA is TGCAGTGCTAGATTCCCCCAGACAGGGAGCAATGAGCAGTTCTTC.

The chain combines TRBV9 with TRBJ2-3; the D gene is possibly TRBD2 (6 bases). Germline assignment: CDR1 SGDLS and CDR2 YYNGEE. Trimming removed 3 bases from V and 2 bases from J, with 10 bases in between. This CDR3 has 14 amino acids. The CDR3 reads CASSAGTPTDTQYF. The CDR3 nucleotides read TGTGCCAGCAGCGCCGGGACTCCCACAGATACGCAGTATTTT.

The rearrangement links TRBV7-2 to TRBJ1-6; no clear D gene. Trimming removed 1 base at V and 7 bases at J, with 11 bases between. The CDR3 has 15 amino acids. Germline CDR1 and CDR2: SGHTA and FQGNSA. For the CDR3, the DNA is TGTGCCAGCAGCTTAGTGGGGATGGGCAATTCACCCCTCCACTTT. As protein: CASSLVGMGNSPLHF.

The CDR3 nucleotides read TGTGCCAGCAGTTACCCCCCGGGACATGAAGCTTTCTTT. Amino acid sequence: CASSYPPGHEAFF. The chain is built from TRBV6-5 and TRBJ1-1, with D tentatively TRBD1 (6 bases). This CDR3 has 13 residues. Trimming took 2 bases from V and 7 from J, leaving 11 bases between them. CDR1 and CDR2 from the germline V gene are MNHEY and SVGAGI.

This clonotype was picked up a small number of times. This chain uses TRBV6-1 with TRBJ2-2; D unresolved. The CDR3 totals 13 residues. Germline V gene sequence: CDR1 MNHNS, CDR2 SASEGT. Trimming cost V 1 base and J 2 bases, with 2 bases left between them. CDR3 protein: CASSEDNTGELFF. In DNA form, the CDR3 reads TGTGCCAGCAGTGAAGACAACACCGGGGAGCTGTTTTTT.

This chain uses TRBV24-1 with TRBJ2-2; D remains ambiguous. Trimming took 4 bases from V and 3 from J, leaving 5 bases between them. This CDR3 has 13 amino acids. In germline, CDR1 is KGHDR, CDR2 SFDVKD. CDR3 loop: CATSEEYTGELFF. As DNA, the CDR3 is TGTGCCACCAGTGAGGAGTACACCGGGGAGCTGTTTTTT.

The rearrangement uses TRBV5-1 and TRBJ2-7; TRBD2 matches at 7 bases. Germline assignment: CDR1 SGHRS and CDR2 YFSETQ. CDR3 length: 14 residues. J gave up 6 bases and V 4 bases, and 10 bases lay outside the gene matches. In nucleotides, the CDR3 is TGCGCCAGCAGCCCGAGCGGGACCACAGGCGAGCAGTACGTC. Protein product: CASSPSGTTGEQYV.

This clonotype has just a few counts. The J gene is TRBJ1-5, the V gene TRBV20-1, with D unclear. The CDR3 loop spans 13 amino acids. Germline CDR1 reads DFQATT; CDR2 reads SNEGSKA (reference sequence). V was cut by 0 bases and J by 7 bases, with 10 bases left in between. The CDR3: CSARDLAVQPQHF. CDR3 DNA sequence: TGCAGTGCTAGAGATCTTGCAGTCCAGCCCCAGCATTTT.

There are a few counts of this clonotype. The chain links TRBV5-6 to TRBJ1-1, with D perhaps TRBD1 (6 bases). Germline loops: CDR1 SGHDT, CDR2 YYEEEE. The V end was cut by 1 base, the J end by 1 base, with 14 bases between. This CDR3 is built from 16 residues. This CDR3 is CASSLFARGGNTEAFF. The CDR3 nucleotides are TGTGCCAGCAGCTTGTTCGCCAGGGGCGGGAACACTGAAGCTTTCTTT.

The chain employs TRBV4-1 and TRBJ1-2; D unclear. Between the trimmed V and J ends, which lost 0 bases and 4 bases, there was a span of 12 bases. The CDR3 runs 15 residues. Germline-derived CDR1 and CDR2 are MGHRA and YSYEKL. Here the CDR3 DNA reads TGCGCCAGCAGCCAAGAGGGAAGTCTGGGCTATGGCTACACCTTC. Protein product: CASSQEGSLGYGYTF.

This rearrangement joins TRBV7-2 to TRBJ2-5, with D perhaps being TRBD1 or TRBD2 (5 bases each). This CDR3 is 14 amino acids long. V shed 4 bases and J shed 13 bases, with 22 bases lying between them. The germline CDR1 and CDR2 sequences are SGHTA and FQGNSA. In DNA, the CDR3 is TGTGCCAGCAGCTCTACCCTGAACGGGGCCACAGGGTACTTC. This codes for CASSSTLNGATGYF.

Only a few counts were recorded for this clonotype. The J gene is TRBJ1-1, the V gene TRBV29-1, with 9 bases fitting TRBD1. Germline loops: CDR1 SQVTM, CDR2 ANQGSEA. The CDR3 sequence is 18 residues long. Unmatched junction bases numbered 17, after V lost 6 bases and J lost 0 bases. The chain's CDR3 is CSVFLPGTGSSMNTEAFF. The DNA of the CDR3 is TGCAGCGTCTTCCTCCCCGGGACAGGGAGTTCCATGAACACTGAAGCTTTCTTT.